The 16 T cell receptor beta chains below were found in one sample sequenced in a study of blood T cells in healthy people across ages (dated by TCRdb to 2013 to 2016). The library was made by 5' RACE. The data were produced on an Illumina HiSeq 2500. A second roughly 7 to 11 cycle PCR used a sample-barcoded 5' primer and a J-beta primer mix. TCRdb reanalyzed the raw reads on its own, using fastp at Q25 for trimming and MiXCR for clone calling, and kept in-frame beta chains. Rows with one shared CDR3 protein collapse into an entry with the most common genes and DNA. Across this sample there are about 280,000 distinct CDR3 sequences, with less than 30% seen only once. The ten most abundant clones make up approximately 29% of the sample. Sequencing was done on a sample of blood. The receptors were sampled from a woman in her 70s in good health.

Only a few counts were recorded for this clonotype. The V and J genes are TRBV20-1 and TRBJ1-3; D is ambiguous. The germline CDR1 and CDR2 sequences are DFQATT and SNEGSKA (reference sequence). The CDR3 loop spans 14 amino acids. Trimming cost V 3 bases and J 1 base, with 10 bases left between them. The CDR3 DNA reads TGCAGTGCTAGTAGTGGACGTTCTGGAAACACCATATATTTT. Protein sequence: CSASSGRSGNTIYF.

This clonotype was observed a few times. The CDR3 sequence: CASSFIQFSGSYNEQFF. The DNA of the CDR3 is TGTGCCAGCAGTTTCATTCAGTTTTCCGGCTCCTACAATGAGCAGTTCTTC. V gene TRBV27 combines with J gene TRBJ2-1; D uncertain. Looked up from germline, CDR1 is MNHEY and CDR2 is SMNVEV (reference sequence). The V and J ends lost 3 bases and 0 bases respectively, with 15 bases between them. This CDR3 contains 17 residues.

The chain couples TRBV2 to TRBJ2-5, with a possible D match to TRBD2 (5 bases). The DNA end lines up better with TRBJ2-7; the J call may be wrong. Looked up from germline, CDR1 is SNHLY and CDR2 is FYNNEI. The CDR3 has 12 residues. The CDR3 reads CASKSRRYEQYF. The CDR3 bases are TGTGCCAGCAAATCTAGGAGGTACGAGCAGTACTTC.

This clonotype was counted many times. The V and J genes are TRBV20-1 and TRBJ2-3, with TRBD2 matching 12 bases. The V and J ends lost 3 bases and 4 bases, in that order; junction bases with no gene match: 5. Germline CDR1 reads DFQATT; CDR2 reads SNEGSKA (reference sequence). The CDR3 runs to 15 residues. CDR3 loop: CSAREASGRADTQYF. CDR3 DNA sequence: TGCAGTGCTAGGGAGGCTAGCGGGAGGGCAGATACGCAGTATTTT.

The V and J genes are TRBV5-5 and TRBJ2-5, with 7 positions matching TRBD2. The CDR3 is 13 amino acids. The germline V gene encodes CDR1 SGHKS and CDR2 YYEKEE (reference sequence). V lost 0 bases, J lost 11 bases, and 7 bases stayed unmatched. As DNA, the CDR3 is TGTGCCAGCAGCTTGGCCGCGGGGGTTGGTCAGTACTTC. Protein product: CASSLAAGVGQYF.

This chain uses TRBV5-1 with TRBJ2-3; D ambiguous. The ends were cut back, 3 bases at V and 2 bases at J, with 10 bases in the middle. Germline CDR1 SGHRS, CDR2 YFSETQ. The CDR3 consists of 14 residues. The CDR3, as DNA: TGCGCCAGCAGCTATGATCTCTACACAGATACGCAGTATTTT. Translation gives CASSYDLYTDTQYF.

The J gene is TRBJ2-7, the V gene TRBV7-9; D is unresolved. Trimming removed 2 bases at V and 3 bases at J, with 5 bases between. This CDR3 spans 12 amino acids. Looked up from germline, CDR1 is SEHNR and CDR2 is FQNEAQ (reference sequence). For the CDR3, the DNA is TGTGCCAGCAGCTTACAAGACTACGAGCAGTACTTC. It translates to CASSLQDYEQYF.

This clonotype has more than one count but fewer than ten. The chain is built from TRBV15 and TRBJ1-2; D is perhaps TRBD1 (5 bases). Trimming took off 0 bases at V and 10 bases at J, with 12 bases between the two ends. CDR3 size: 13 residues. Germline lookup yields CDR1 LNHNV and CDR2 YYDKDF (reference sequence). The CDR3 sequence: CATSRDGSRDYTF. The DNA of the CDR3 is TGTGCCACCAGCAGAGATGGTTCCAGGGACTACACCTTC.

This clonotype was found once. The rearrangement uses TRBV12-3 or TRBV12-4 and TRBJ2-3; 15 nucleotides align to TRBD2. Trimming took 6 bases from V and 1 from J; bases not matched to a gene: 8. The CDR3 length is 18 residues. CDR3 bases: TGTGCCAGCAGCGAGGGGACTAGCGGGGGGCTCGGCACAGATACGCAGTATTTT. Translation gives CASSEGTSGGLGTDTQYF.

This clonotype was recorded many times. V usage is TRBV20-1 and J usage is TRBJ1-2, with a tentative D call TRBD1 (5 bases). V was shortened by 1 base and J by 5 bases, with 14 bases between the two germline ends. The CDR3 runs 14 residues. Germline CDR1 DFQATT, CDR2 SNEGSKA (reference sequence). CDR3 amino acids: CSARAVGATYGYTF. CDR3 DNA: TGCAGTGCTAGAGCCGTAGGGGCCACGTATGGCTACACCTTC.

V usage is TRBV2 and J usage is TRBJ2-7; the D gene is possibly TRBD2 (5 bases). The germline gives CDR1 SNHLY, CDR2 FYNNEI. Trimming removed 7 bases at V and 6 bases at J, with 16 bases between. The CDR3 extends over 13 amino acids. The CDR3 nucleotides are TGTGCCAGCAAAAATCTAGCCGCTTCCGAGCAGTACTTC. Translated: CASKNLAASEQYF. The whole variable domain, remainder taken from reference TRBV2 and TRBJ2-7, is EPEVTQTPSHQVTQMGQEVILRCVPISNHLYFYWYRQILGQKVEFLVSFYNNEISEKSEIFDDQFSVERPDGSNFTLKIRSTKLEDSAMYFCASKNLAASEQYFGPGTRLTVT.

The chain is built from TRBV10-3 and TRBJ1-2, with 7 bases that match TRBD1. V trimming: 4 bases; J trimming: 8 bases; junction bases outside the gene matches: 16. The CDR3 is made up of 16 amino acids. Germline V gives CDR1 ENHRY, CDR2 SYGVKD. Here the CDR3 DNA reads TGTGCCATCAGTGGGGCCAGAGGTGACAGGGCTTCCGGCTACACCTTC. Its protein is CAISGARGDRASGYTF.

The chain has TRBV20-1 and TRBJ2-7; TRBD1 matches at 10 bases. The CDR3 loop spans 12 amino acids. Germline loops: CDR1 DFQATT, CDR2 SNEGSKA (reference sequence). The J segment lost 6 bases and the V segment lost 5 bases, leaving 4 bases of the junction unmatched. The CDR3 DNA sequence: TGCAGTGCTGCCGGGACAGGGGTCGAGCAGTACTTC. It yields the protein CSAAGTGVEQYF.

This clonotype was counted a few times. The V gene is TRBV6-2 or TRBV6-3, the J gene TRBJ2-1; D may be TRBD1 or TRBD2 (6 bases each). With 10 bases removed from V and 6 bases from J, the gap between germline ends came to 19 bases. CDR1 and CDR2 from the germline V gene are MNHEY and SVGEGT. The CDR3 sequence is 14 residues long. CDR3 loop: CATQHRETGNEQFF. The CDR3 bases are TGTGCCACCCAACACCGGGAGACAGGCAATGAGCAGTTCTTC.

The genes are TRBV6-1 and TRBJ2-7, with D possibly matching TRBD2 (5 bases). The CDR3 runs to 13 residues. Germline CDR1 MNHNS, CDR2 SASEGT. Trimming took 3 bases from V and 4 from J, leaving 10 bases between them. The CDR3 bases are TGTGCCAGCAGTGATCGACTAAAATACGAGCAGTACTTC. As protein: CASSDRLKYEQYF.

At least ten counts were recorded for this clonotype. V is TRBV20-1 and J is TRBJ2-3, with D perhaps TRBD2 (6 bases). Trimming cost V 5 bases and J 3 bases, with 9 bases left between them. The CDR3 sequence is 12 residues long. Germline V gives CDR1 DFQATT, CDR2 SNEGSKA (reference sequence). The CDR3 protein is CSAGTPTDTQYF. CDR3 nucleotides: TGCAGTGCTGGGACTCCGACAGATACGCAGTATTTT.